The 13 T cell receptor beta chains in this list originate from one sample, sequenced in a study of cytomegalovirus exposure and HLA in healthy donors. Produced via immunoSEQ multiplex PCR; TCRdb's table is partial and in-frame only. In the table there are a few hundred thousand clones, roughly nine tenths of which are singletons. The specimen sequenced was PBMCs. These receptors came from a man younger than 35 in good health and CMV-seropositive.

The CDR3 sequence: CAWIPPGLVSTDTQYF. Written as DNA, the CDR3 is TGTGCCTGGATCCCCCCGGGACTAGTGAGCACAGATACGCAGTATTTT. The V gene is TRBV30, the J gene TRBJ2-3, with 8 bases that match TRBD2. The CDR3 totals 16 residues. With V trimmed by 4 bases and J by 0 bases, 9 bases remained unmatched. Germline CDR1 GTSNPN, CDR2 SVGIG (reference sequence).

This chain links TRBV28 with TRBJ2-7; D gene uncertain. CDR3 size: 13 residues. Germline CDR1 is MDHEN and CDR2 is SYDVKM. V shed 6 bases and J shed 4 bases, with 13 bases lying between them. The CDR3 loop is CASSTTTKYEQYF. The CDR3 DNA sequence: TGTGCCAGCAGCACTACCACTAAATACGAGCAGTACTTC. The full variable domain, rest sourced from reference TRBV28 and TRBJ2-7, is DVKVTQSSRYLVKRTGEKVFLECVQDMDHENMFWYRQDPGLGLRLIYFSYDVKMKEKGDIPEGYSVSREKKERFSLILESASTNQTSMYLCASSTTTKYEQYFGPGTRLTVT.

J is TRBJ2-3 and V is TRBV6-5; D could derive from TRBD1 or TRBD2 (6 bases each). The V end lost 4 bases, the J end lost 3 bases, and 14 bases lay between the germline ends. CDR3 length: 15 residues. CDR1 and CDR2 from the germline V gene are MNHEY and SVGAGI. CDR3 in amino acids: CASSSVGGATDTQYF. The CDR3 bases are TGTGCCAGCAGTTCCGTGGGGGGCGCGACAGATACGCAGTATTTT.

The chain has TRBV11-1 and TRBJ2-5, with 11 bases aligning to TRBD1. The V and J ends lost 5 bases and 5 bases, in that order; junction bases with no gene match: 10. The germline CDR1 and CDR2 sequences are SGHAT and FQDESV (reference sequence). The CDR3 contains 16 residues. The CDR3 protein is CASSPDRGQSWETQYF. Written as DNA, the CDR3 is TGTGCCAGCAGCCCGGACAGGGGGCAGTCGTGGGAGACCCAGTACTTC.

V and J are TRBV11-1 and TRBJ2-5; D uncertain. The germline gives CDR1 SGHAT, CDR2 FQDESV (reference sequence). V dropped 1 base and J dropped 1 base, with 7 bases sitting between them. CDR3 size: 14 residues. In nucleotides, the CDR3 is TGTGCCAGCAGCTTAGACTACCTCCAAGAGACCCAGTACTTC. Translation gives CASSLDYLQETQYF.

This chain joins TRBV5-1 and TRBJ2-7; no clear D gene. Trimming took 4 bases from V and 2 from J, leaving 13 bases between them. The germline V gene has CDR1 SGHRS and CDR2 YFSETQ. There are 14 residues in the CDR3. CDR3: CASSPRTEAYEQYF. The CDR3 region has the DNA TGCGCCAGCAGCCCTAGAACAGAGGCCTACGAGCAGTACTTC.

A single count supports this clone. The rearrangement links TRBV6-1 to TRBJ2-7; D might be TRBD2 (6 bases). Per germline, CDR1 MNHNS and CDR2 SASEGT. The V and J ends lost 4 bases and 2 bases respectively, with 18 bases between them. The CDR3 has 16 residues. The CDR3 DNA follows: TGTGCCAGCAGTGGCCCCAGCGAGCGGAGGGCCTACGAGCAGTACTTC. This encodes CASSGPSERRAYEQYF.

V usage is TRBV25-1 and J usage is TRBJ1-1; D is undetermined. The V end was cut by 1 base, the J end by 1 base, with 4 bases between. The length of the CDR3 is 13 residues. Germline V gene sequence: CDR1 MGHDK, CDR2 SYGVNS. Written as DNA, the CDR3 is TGTGCCAGCAGTGAATCAGAGAACACTGAAGCTTTCTTT. Its translation is CASSESENTEAFF.

The gene calls are TRBV6-4 and TRBJ2-7, with TRBD2 matching over 9 bases. After removal of 2 bases from V and 0 bases from J, the junction contained 17 bases not matched to a gene. Germline CDR1 reads MRHNA; CDR2 reads SNTAGT. The CDR3 is 20 residues long. Here the CDR3 reads CASSDPPGGSGGSFSYEQYF. The CDR3, as DNA: TGTGCCAGCAGTGACCCTCCGGGGGGTAGCGGGGGATCATTCTCCTACGAGCAGTACTTC.

This clone occurred once. This rearrangement joins TRBV6-6 to TRBJ2-4; 7 bases line up with TRBD2. The CDR3 consists of 11 residues. V gave up 5 bases and J gave up 13 bases; unmatched junction bases: 5. CDR1 MNHNY and CDR2 SVGAGI come from the germline V gene (reference sequence). In DNA form, the CDR3 reads TGTGCCAGCAGTCGGGACTACAGGCAGTACTTC. It encodes CASSRDYRQYF.

This rearrangement joins TRBV20-1 to TRBJ1-1; no definite D call. The CDR3 covers 11 residues. From germline, CDR1 is DFQATT and CDR2 SNEGSKA (reference sequence). Trimming stripped 7 bases from V and 4 bases from J, with 10 bases between. The CDR3, as DNA: TGCAGTGTAGGGAGGAGCACTGAAGCTTTCTTT. It yields the protein CSVGRSTEAFF.

The chain uses TRBV5-1 and TRBJ2-5; D is ambiguous. This CDR3 spans 13 amino acids. Germline-derived CDR1 and CDR2 are SGHRS and YFSETQ. Trimming pared 3 bases from V and 0 bases from J, leaving 6 bases between. CDR3 sequence: CASSSSYQETQYF. The CDR3 nucleotides are TGCGCCAGCAGCTCATCGTACCAAGAGACCCAGTACTTC.

In nucleotides, the CDR3 is TGTGCCAGCAGTGCAAAGTCCCGCCGAGAGATGCTAAACTATGGCTACACCTTC. Protein product: CASSAKSRREMLNYGYTF. The chain carries TRBV28 and TRBJ1-2; D call uncertain. The germline V gene has CDR1 MDHEN and CDR2 SYDVKM. The V and J ends lost 5 bases and 2 bases respectively, with 24 bases between them. There are 18 residues in the CDR3.